Below are 32 T cell receptor beta chains sequenced from a single sample in a study of T cells in Graves' hyperthyroidism and ophthalmopathy. Amplification targeted TCR beta CDR3 regions from RNA transcripts. The HTBI primer set was used in a first-round RT-PCR of the TCR CDR3. One entry per CDR3 protein results from TCRdb running MiXCR on the multiplex PCR reads. The sample holds 400,000 to 550,000 distinct CDR3 sequences, roughly 24% seen once. The specimen sequenced was blood. These receptors all stem from a woman aged 30 to 39 with Graves' ophthalmopathy.

This clonotype came up once. This sequence joins TRBV28 and TRBJ2-7; D is ambiguous. In germline, CDR1 is MDHEN, CDR2 SYDVKM. The ends were cut back, 6 bases at V and 2 bases at J, with 14 bases in the middle. The length of the CDR3 is 14 residues. CDR3 amino acids: CASRGQPATYEQYF. CDR3 bases: TGTGCCAGCAGGGGTCAGCCGGCTACCTACGAGCAGTACTTC.

This clonotype has a count of ten or more. CDR3 protein: CASNEGGSNYGYTF. Written as DNA, the CDR3 is TGCGCCAGCAATGAAGGGGGCTCTAACTATGGCTACACCTTC. The rearrangement uses TRBV5-1 and TRBJ1-2, with 7 bases lining up with TRBD1. The CDR3 length is 14 residues. J was trimmed by 0 bases and V by 6 bases; bases with no gene match: 5. Per the germline V gene, CDR1 is SGHRS and CDR2 is YFSETQ.

This clonotype was seen only a few times. This rearrangement joins TRBV7-3 to TRBJ1-1, with unresolved D. Germline V gene data show CDR1 as SGHTA and CDR2 as FQGTGA. The CDR3 spans 14 residues. V lost 5 bases, J lost 4 bases, and 14 bases lay in between. The CDR3 spells CASSPTGTLTEAFF. Here the CDR3 DNA reads TGTGCCAGCAGCCCAACGGGAACTCTCACTGAAGCTTTCTTT.

This clonotype was observed at least ten times. The chain combines TRBV27 with TRBJ2-2; D might be TRBD1 (5 bases). The CDR3 sequence is 15 residues long. The germline V gene encodes CDR1 MNHEY and CDR2 SMNVEV (reference sequence). V gave up 0 bases and J gave up 4 bases, with 9 bases separating them. This chain's CDR3 is CASSLSQGPTGELFF. CDR3 sequence (DNA): TGTGCCAGCAGTTTATCGCAGGGCCCCACCGGGGAGCTGTTTTTT.

This clonotype was seen ten or more times. This rearrangement joins TRBV28 to TRBJ2-7, with D possibly matching TRBD2 (5 bases). Germline CDR1 MDHEN, CDR2 SYDVKM. The CDR3 is 14 residues long. V lost 3 bases, J lost 0 bases, and 9 bases lay in between. CDR3 sequence (DNA): TGTGCCAGCAGTTTTGAAGGGAGCTCCTACGAGCAGTACTTC. Amino acids: CASSFEGSSYEQYF.

This chain links TRBV29-1 with TRBJ2-5, with D possibly being TRBD1 (6 bases). CDR1 and CDR2 (germline): SQVTM, ANQGSEA. This CDR3 contains 12 residues. V lost 6 bases to trimming and J lost 4 bases, with 12 bases between them. The CDR3 loop reads CSVYRGGETQYF. Here the CDR3 DNA reads TGCAGCGTATACAGAGGGGGAGAGACCCAGTACTTC.

The CDR3 region has the DNA TGCAGTGCTAACCTCCGGGACGTAGCCTACGAGCAGTACTTC. Encoded protein: CSANLRDVAYEQYF. V is TRBV20-1 and J is TRBJ2-7; D could derive from TRBD1 or TRBD2 (5 bases each). Per germline, CDR1 DFQATT and CDR2 SNEGSKA (reference sequence). CDR3 length equals 14 residues. Trimming left V 4 bases short and J 2 bases short, with 15 bases between.

This clonotype was recorded at least ten times. The genes are TRBV6-5 and TRBJ2-7; D is undetermined. The CDR3 sequence is 14 residues long. Trimming took off 0 bases at V and 3 bases at J, with 9 bases between the two ends. The V gene's germline CDR1 is MNHEY and CDR2 SVGAGI. CDR3 protein: CASSYSRTSYEQYF. For the CDR3, the DNA is TGTGCCAGCAGTTACTCTCGGACCAGCTACGAGCAGTACTTC.

This clonotype appeared many times. The chain is built from TRBV4-1 and TRBJ1-2, with 7 bases that match TRBD1. Trimming took 7 bases from V and 4 from J; bases not matched to a gene: 15. There are 16 residues in the CDR3. Germline V gene data show CDR1 as MGHRA and CDR2 as YSYEKL. The CDR3 here is CASTLGDRALFYGYTF. In DNA form, the CDR3 reads TGCGCCAGCACCCTGGGTGACAGGGCTCTGTTCTATGGCTACACCTTC.

This clonotype was recorded many times. The V call is TRBV20-1, the J call TRBJ2-7; 7 positions agree with TRBD1. The ends lost 3 bases at V and 2 bases at J; junction bases unmatched: 10. This CDR3 comprises 15 residues. Germline V gives CDR1 DFQATT, CDR2 SNEGSKA (reference sequence). Here the CDR3 DNA reads TGCAGTGCTAGGACCGGACAGGATTTTGCCTACGAGCAGTACTTC. Translated, it gives CSARTGQDFAYEQYF.

This clonotype was detected ten times or more. The J gene is TRBJ1-1, the V gene TRBV4-1; D gene unclear. V was trimmed by 1 base and J by 1 base, leaving 4 bases between them. The CDR3 runs 13 residues. Germline V gene data show CDR1 as MGHRA and CDR2 as YSYEKL. Here the CDR3 DNA reads TGCGCCAGCAGCCAAGCAAGGAACACTGAAGCTTTCTTT. As protein: CASSQARNTEAFF.

This clonotype was detected ten times or more. The gene calls are TRBV19 and TRBJ2-7, with TRBD1 matching over 7 bases. The J segment lost 4 bases and the V segment lost 1 base, leaving 13 bases of the junction unmatched. This CDR3 is built from 17 residues. Germline assignment: CDR1 LNHDA and CDR2 SQIVND (reference sequence). The CDR3: CASSIGGPDRPIYEQYF. The CDR3 nucleotides read TGTGCCAGTAGTATAGGAGGTCCGGACAGGCCTATTTACGAGCAGTACTTC.

The CDR3 loop reads CASSQTWDGEQYF. DNA for the CDR3: TGTGCCAGCAGTCAAACTTGGGACGGCGAGCAGTACTTC. The V call is TRBV27, the J call TRBJ2-7; either TRBD1 or TRBD2 may fit D (5 bases each). This CDR3 region has 13 residues. CDR1 is MNHEY and CDR2 is SMNVEV in the germline V gene (reference sequence). Trimming cost V 5 bases and J 6 bases, with 14 bases left between them.

The V and J genes are TRBV3-1 and TRBJ1-6, with 10 positions matching TRBD1. Germline assignment: CDR1 LGHDT and CDR2 YNNKEL (reference sequence). CDR3 length: 17 residues. Trimming took 1 base from V and 7 from J; bases not matched to a gene: 7. The CDR3 protein is CASSQGRGQGVNSPLHF. In DNA, the CDR3 is TGTGCCAGCAGCCAAGGTCGCGGACAGGGGGTCAATTCACCCCTCCACTTT.

In its sample, this clonotype was seen many times. This sequence joins TRBV7-9 and TRBJ1-1; the D gene is possibly TRBD1 (6 bases). This CDR3 has 15 amino acids. The V gene lost 1 base and the J gene lost 4 bases, with 13 bases spanning the gap. Germline CDR1 reads SEHNR; CDR2 reads FQNEAQ (reference sequence). The CDR3 coding sequence is TGTGCCAGCAGCTTAGTACAGGGCGAAGGCACTGAAGCTTTCTTT. Its protein product is CASSLVQGEGTEAFF.

This clonotype was picked up many times. V gene TRBV27 combines with J gene TRBJ2-5; a weak D match, TRBD2 (5 bases). The CDR3 totals 12 residues. Trimming took 3 bases from V and 7 from J, leaving 9 bases between them. CDR1 is MNHEY, CDR2 SMNVEV, per germline (reference sequence). The chain's CDR3 is CASSLPGRTQYF. DNA of the CDR3: TGTGCCAGCAGTTTGCCTGGGAGGACCCAGTACTTC.

This clonotype has more than one count but fewer than ten. The chain couples TRBV6-5 to TRBJ2-7, with 11 bases aligning to TRBD2. Per germline, CDR1 MNHEY and CDR2 SVGAGI. Germline trimming cut 0 bases from V and 4 bases from J; bases unmatched to any gene: 5. The CDR3 spans 16 residues. CDR3 sequence reads: CASSYSDGTSGYEQYF. DNA of the CDR3: TGTGCCAGCAGTTACTCGGACGGGACTAGCGGTTACGAGCAGTACTTC.

Many counts were recorded for this clonotype. This rearrangement joins TRBV19 to TRBJ2-7, with TRBD1 matching 7 bases. Trimming at V came to 3 bases and at J to 6 bases, leaving 11 bases not matched to a gene. Germline CDR1 reads LNHDA; CDR2 reads SQIVND (reference sequence). CDR3 length equals 15 residues. As DNA, the CDR3 is TGTGCCAGTAGTATTGGTAGCCGCGACAGGGTCGAGCAGTACTTC. It encodes CASSIGSRDRVEQYF.

As regards this clonotype: One end of the junction is discordant with germline, which a read error may explain. The chain employs TRBV24-1 and TRBJ1-1, with D perhaps matching TRBD1 (5 bases). The CDR3 covers 14 residues. From germline, CDR1 is KGHDR and CDR2 SFDVKD. The CDR3 DNA sequence: TGTGCCACCAGTTCGTCGGGGAGTGGGACTGAAGCTTGCTTT. Translating it yields CATSSSGSGTEACF.

This sequence joins TRBV13 and TRBJ2-5; 9 nucleotides align to TRBD2. CDR3 length equals 14 residues. Germline loops: CDR1 PRHDT, CDR2 FYEKMQ (reference sequence). The J segment lost 5 bases and the V segment lost 5 bases, leaving 6 bases of the junction unmatched. This CDR3 is CASSLREGRETQYF. The CDR3 nucleotides read TGTGCCAGCAGCCTGCGGGAGGGCCGGGAGACCCAGTACTTC.

Many counts were recorded for this clonotype. The chain is built from TRBV25-1 and TRBJ2-7; possible D gene TRBD2, 6 bases. Germline V gene sequence: CDR1 MGHDK, CDR2 SYGVNS. The CDR3 loop spans 14 amino acids. V dropped 1 base and J dropped 2 bases, with 9 bases sitting between them. In nucleotides, the CDR3 is TGTGCCAGCAGTGAATGGGCGGGACCCTACGAGCAGTACTTC. It specifies CASSEWAGPYEQYF.

The chain combines TRBV20-1 with TRBJ2-5, with D unclear. Trimming pared 3 bases from V and 1 base from J, leaving 6 bases between. CDR1 is DFQATT and CDR2 is SNEGSKA in the germline V gene (reference sequence). The CDR3 extends over 12 amino acids. CDR3 bases: TGCAGTGCTAGTGGCAGCCAAGAGACCCAGTACTTC. It translates to CSASGSQETQYF.

This clonotype showed up many times. V is TRBV10-3 and J is TRBJ1-2, with 7 bases matching TRBD1. The V gene end was trimmed by 4 bases and the J gene end by 3 bases; junction bases not matched to a gene: 5. Germline V gives CDR1 ENHRY, CDR2 SYGVKD. This CDR3 has 14 amino acids. In DNA, the CDR3 is TGTGCCATCAGTGCCCTCACAGGGGACTATGGCTACACCTTC. Its protein is CAISALTGDYGYTF.

This clonotype was recorded at least ten times. This chain links TRBV10-3 with TRBJ1-2, with 10 bases identical to TRBD1. CDR3 size: 15 residues. Germline CDR1 and CDR2: ENHRY and SYGVKD. V was clipped by 2 bases and J by 7 bases; unmatched bases: 7. This chain's CDR3 is CAISEARDRGGGYTF. The CDR3 bases are TGTGCCATCAGTGAGGCCCGGGACAGGGGAGGTGGCTACACCTTC.

This CDR3 is CASSIVDDSNQPQHF. The DNA of the CDR3 is TGTGCCAGTAGTATAGTAGACGATAGCAATCAGCCCCAGCATTTT. V usage is TRBV19 and J usage is TRBJ1-5, with D unclear. Germline CDR1 reads LNHDA; CDR2 reads SQIVND (reference sequence). This CDR3 has 15 residues. V lost 1 base and J 0 bases, leaving 7 bases between the germline ends.

This clonotype was seen a handful of times. With a much larger clone just one base away, this may be a read error. The genes are TRBV5-1 and TRBJ2-2; 8 bases are a match to TRBD2. CDR3 size: 15 residues. Germline CDR1 is SGHRS and CDR2 is YFSETQ. As DNA, the CDR3 is TGCGCCAGCAGCCACACTAGCGGCTACACCGGGGAGCTGGTTTTT. Encoded protein: CASSHTSGYTGELVF.

This clonotype showed up just a few times. The genes are TRBV5-1 and TRBJ2-2; D unresolved. The CDR3 loop spans 15 amino acids. V lost 4 bases and J lost 2, with 12 bases in between. The V gene's germline CDR1 is SGHRS and CDR2 YFSETQ. Here the CDR3 DNA reads TGCGCCAGCAGCCTCCTTGACTCAAACACCGGGGAGCTGTTTTTT. It is translated as CASSLLDSNTGELFF.

This clonotype turned up a few times. The V gene is TRBV27, the J gene TRBJ2-5; TRBD1 aligns across 7 bases. Germline V CDR1 and CDR2: MNHEY, SMNVEV (reference sequence). The CDR3 is 14 residues long. Germline trimming cut 5 bases from V and 5 bases from J; bases unmatched to any gene: 8. The CDR3 DNA is TGTGCCAGCAGTCCCGGGACAGAGCAGGAGACCCAGTACTTC. Its translation is CASSPGTEQETQYF.

This clonotype was seen ten or more times. J is TRBJ2-7 and V is TRBV28, with 13 bases fitting TRBD2. This CDR3 has 17 residues. The J segment lost 6 bases and the V segment lost 6 bases, leaving 14 bases of the junction unmatched. CDR1 is MDHEN, CDR2 SYDVKM, per germline. CDR3: CASRGTTGTSGAGEQYF. The CDR3 DNA follows: TGTGCCAGCAGGGGGACTACCGGGACTAGCGGGGCAGGCGAGCAGTACTTC.

This clonotype was seen at least ten times. The chain couples TRBV2 to TRBJ2-7; weak D call: TRBD2 (5 bases). The CDR3 consists of 12 residues. Germline CDR1 reads SNHLY; CDR2 reads FYNNEI. Trimming took off 2 bases at V and 4 bases at J, with 6 bases between the two ends. The CDR3 protein is CASSEWTYEQYF. CDR3 sequence (DNA): TGTGCCAGCAGTGAATGGACTTACGAGCAGTACTTC. Complete variable domain (other parts from reference TRBV2 and TRBJ2-7): EPEVTQTPSHQVTQMGQEVILRCVPISNHLYFYWYRQILGQKVEFLVSFYNNEISEKSEIFDDQFSVERPDGSNFTLKIRSTKLEDSAMYFCASSEWTYEQYFGPGTRLTVT.

The table lists this clonotype with many counts. The rearrangement links TRBV12-3 or TRBV12-4 to TRBJ2-7; weak D call: TRBD1 (5 bases). The CDR3 length is 18 residues. With 0 bases removed from V and 3 bases from J, the gap between germline ends came to 21 bases. The CDR3 sequence: CASSLAGASLSRNYEQYF. Here the CDR3 DNA reads TGTGCCAGCAGTTTAGCAGGGGCCTCACTTTCTCGCAACTACGAGCAGTACTTC.

This clonotype was seen a handful of times. A read error may account for a junction end that differs from germline. The chain is built from TRBV12-3 or TRBV12-4 and TRBJ2-4; a possible D gene is TRBD2 (6 bases). CDR3 size: 16 residues. DNA of the CDR3: TGTGCCAGCAGTTTCGGGGGAACCCTAGCCAAAAACATTAAGTACTTC. Translating it yields CASSFGGTLAKNIKYF.